The TCR beta chain described here comes from a study of T cell clonality in common variable immunodeficiency (dated by TCRdb to about 2015). Paper-wide results and their limitations: Fewer TCRbeta clones were shared among CVID subjects than among healthy controls (p < 0.0001). TCRbeta clonality was higher in CVID subjects than in healthy controls (t-test p = 0.018), and the increase was most characteristic of about a third of subjects. Patient heterogeneity within the CVID cohort put limits on correlating repertoire features with clinical complications. Despite equal DNA input, controls averaged approximately 88,000 unique sequences per sample versus about 31,547 in CVID samples. According to the authors, figuring out what caused the increased clonality in CVID would require sequencing the repertoires of T cell subpopulations. Fewer deletions and N-nucleotide insertions were reportedly observed in CVID TCRbeta sequences, and highly modified clones with 13 or more V deletions were reportedly absent from CVID TCRbeta sequences.

Predominantly Caucasian heritage was noted among both the CVID patients and the healthy controls. Heparinized peripheral whole blood samples of about 5 to 8.5 ml were collected from each donor. Genomic DNA from adults with common variable immune deficiency (CVID) and from healthy adult controls was used for sequencing of TCRbeta CDR3 repertoires. There were about 22 healthy adult volunteers in the control group (around twelve female and 10 or so male), ranging in age from roughly 20 to 70 years, with a mean age of around 35. Diluted blood was density-centrifuged over Hypaque 1077 or Ficoll-Paque to isolate peripheral blood mononuclear cells. Unsorted mononuclear cells served as the source of genomic DNA, which was extracted either by Qiagen column purification or by a centrifugation-based method. For sequencing input, CVID and control samples contributed equivalent amounts of genomic DNA. For every sample, a 60 bp segment covering the rearranged TCRbeta CDR3 region was amplified and then sequenced. The immunoSEQ assay, a bias-corrected multiplex PCR combined with high-throughput sequencing, was used to amplify TCRbeta. The authors' analysis ran thus. Every unique nucleotide sequence counted as a clone and was annotated with V, D and J genes, copy number and frequency. Sequences were labeled productive if in frame, and non-productive if out of frame or containing stop codons. As previously described, Shannon's entropy was used to calculate clonality. The predicted amino acid sequences of productive clones were used to derive mean CDR3 Kyte-Doolittle hydropathy. The R hclust function was used to hierarchically cluster scaled V gene usage with Manhattan distance and complete linkage. To assess clone sharing by CDR3 amino acid sequence, 12 repertoires per group were resampled over 100 rounds. Repertoires were searched for fewer than 85 published EBV-specific and about 240 published CMV-specific TCRbeta sequences. A couple of CVID samples that yielded fewer than 10,000 sequences were excluded from the analysis, so approximately 40 CVID repertoires were retained. TCRdb retrieved this table from immuneACCESS and kept in-frame rearrangements only. Not all clones are present; in checked studies, unresolved V genes account for under half, and no reason is known for the remainder. V and J calls and clone size come straight from that table; D and trimming were deduced from the DNA. The sample records about 35,000 clones, none occurring a single time. 2.5% to 3% of the sample goes to the ten largest clones.

This clone was counted many times. Its antigen remains unidentified. The read finishes 3 residues shy of the CDR3 end, and the germline J gene is used to complete it. The CDR3 contains 16 residues, cysteine and phenylalanine counted. The DNA has 39 bases, all within the CDR3, and is read from base 1. V was cut back by 0 bases and J by 0 bases, leaving a gap of 10 bases between them. CDR1 and CDR2, looked up from the germline V gene, are SGHRS and YFSETQ. Material: peripheral blood mononuclear cells. The sequence joins TRBV5-1 to TRBJ1-3; the D gene is possibly TRBD1, with 6 bases matching. This receptor was identified in a person aged 18 to 70 in good health. The CDR3 has the sequence CASSLDQGSSGNTIYF. The DNA read from the CDR3 is TGCGCCAGCAGCTTGGATCAGGGGTCCTCTGGAAACACC.